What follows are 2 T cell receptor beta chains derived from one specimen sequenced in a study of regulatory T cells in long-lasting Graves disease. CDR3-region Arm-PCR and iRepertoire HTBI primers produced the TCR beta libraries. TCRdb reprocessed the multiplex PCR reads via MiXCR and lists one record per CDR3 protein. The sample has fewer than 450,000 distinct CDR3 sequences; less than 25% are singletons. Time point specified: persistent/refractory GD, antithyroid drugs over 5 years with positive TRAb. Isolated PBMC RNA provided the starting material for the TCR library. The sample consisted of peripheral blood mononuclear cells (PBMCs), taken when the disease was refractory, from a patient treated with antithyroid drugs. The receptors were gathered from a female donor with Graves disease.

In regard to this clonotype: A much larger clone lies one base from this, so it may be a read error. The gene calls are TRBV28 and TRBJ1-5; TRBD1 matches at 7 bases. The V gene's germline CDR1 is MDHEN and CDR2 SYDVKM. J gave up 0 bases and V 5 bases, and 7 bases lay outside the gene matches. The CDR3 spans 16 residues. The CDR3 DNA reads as TGTGCCAGCAGTCCTTGGACAGGAAATAGCAATCAGCCCCAGCATTTT. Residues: CASSPWTGNSNQPQHF.

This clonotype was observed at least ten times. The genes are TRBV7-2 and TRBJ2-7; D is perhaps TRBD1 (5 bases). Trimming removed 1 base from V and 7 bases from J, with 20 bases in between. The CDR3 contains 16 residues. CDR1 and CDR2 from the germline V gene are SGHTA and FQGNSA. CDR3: CASSLVGAPHPWEQYF. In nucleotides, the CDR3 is TGTGCCAGCAGCTTAGTAGGGGCCCCACACCCTTGGGAGCAGTACTTC. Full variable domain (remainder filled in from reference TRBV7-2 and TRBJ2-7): GAGVSQSPSNKVTEKGKDVELRCDPISGHTALYWYRQSLGQGLEFLIYFQGNSAPDKSGLPSDRFSAERTGGSVSTLTIQRTQQEDSAVYLCASSLVGAPHPWEQYFGPGTRLTVT.